The present entry profiles one T cell receptor beta chain with its context. Its antigen is undetermined. The PCR used 60 Vbeta and 13 Jbeta primers. The protocol was immunoSEQ multiplex PCR, while the TCRdb copy is restricted to in-frame clones and leaves out a portion. The sample records approximately 100,000 clones, under 85% being singletons. Deletions cut 0 bases from V and 5 bases from J, with 22 bases between. From germline, CDR1 is LGHNA and CDR2 YSLEER. The length of the CDR3 is 19 residues. The data were obtained in a study of cytomegalovirus exposure and HLA in healthy donors. Overall study results and limits: In vitro confirmation showed a few CMV-associated chains to be CMV antigen specific. Most of the TCR beta V segments (in an earlier analysis) were productive either about 87% or about 30% of the time. The study recorded over 150 TCR beta chains that were cytomegalovirus-associated. Most CMV-associated TCR beta chains were later found to appear HLA-restricted.

The chain has TRBV4-3 and TRBJ2-2; D uncertain. The origin of this receptor is a man aged 35 to 55 in good health and CMV-seronegative. The sequencing input was PBMCs. Written as DNA, the CDR3 is TGCGCCAGCAGCCAAGATCCGGCCGCATCACAGTACATAACCGGGGAGCTGTTTTTT. It specifies CASSQDPAASQYITGELFF.